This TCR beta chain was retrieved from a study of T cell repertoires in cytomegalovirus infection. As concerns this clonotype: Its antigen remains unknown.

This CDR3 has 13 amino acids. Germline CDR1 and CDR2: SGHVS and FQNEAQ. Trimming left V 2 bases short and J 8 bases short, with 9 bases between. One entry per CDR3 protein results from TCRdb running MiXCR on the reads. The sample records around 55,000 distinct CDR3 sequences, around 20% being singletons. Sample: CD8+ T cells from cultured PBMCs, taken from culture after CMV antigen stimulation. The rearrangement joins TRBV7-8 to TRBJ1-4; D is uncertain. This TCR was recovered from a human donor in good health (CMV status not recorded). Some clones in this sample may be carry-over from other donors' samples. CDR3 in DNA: TGTGCCAGCAGCTTAAACATACGGGAAAAACTGTTTTTT. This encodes CASSLNIREKLFF.